These T cell receptor beta chains were read from a single sample in a study of persistence of HIV-infected CD4 T cells. These receptors' antigens are unknown. Repertoires were generated with immunoSEQ multiplex PCR, while TCRdb's copy carries only in-frame clones and drops some. The sample lists 37,000 or so clones, roughly 87% occurring once. Sequences were derived from CD4+ T cells sorted from PBMCs after roughly 19-hour stimulation, sampled from a patient who received antiretroviral therapy. These receptors were taken from an adult man with HIV who was CMV-seropositive. Each CDR3 is given with its conserved first and last residue. The D gene is left open where the match is weak. Size is omitted from some rows. Given values are once, few, many or a class for expanded clones.

TRBD1	TRBV27	-	TRBJ1-5	TGTGCCAGCAGTATCAGGGGGCGATCTCAGCCCCAGCATTTT	CASSIRGRSQPQHF
-	TRBV4-1	few	TRBJ1-5	TGCGCCAGCAGCCAAGGGGCCCGGTCGCAGCAGCCCCAGCATTTT	CASSQGARSQQPQHF
-	TRBV29-1	-	TRBJ2-1	TGCAGCGTTGGCCAGGGGTTCCTCTACAATGAGCAGTTCTTC	CSVGQGFLYNEQFF
-	TRBV19	-	TRBJ1-1	TGTGCCAGTAGTACGCCGAGATTAAACACTGAAGCTTTCTTT	CASSTPRLNTEAFF
-	TRBV6-5	-	TRBJ2-2	TGTGCCAGCAGCCCCAGGGCCACCGGGGAGCTGTTTTTT	CASSPRATGELFF
TRBD2	TRBV27	-	TRBJ2-3	TGTGCCAGCAGAGCTAGACTAGCGGGGGTTAGCACAGATACGCAGTATTTT	CASRARLAGVSTDTQYF
-	TRBV15	-	TRBJ2-7	TGTGCCACCAGCCCGGACCTGGAAACGCGGGAGCAGTACTTC	CATSPDLETREQYF
TRBD2	TRBV3-1/TRBV3-2	-	TRBJ2-7	TGTGCCAGCAGCCCCGAAACCTACGGCGGGGGGGCCAGGGAGCAGTACTTC	CASSPETYGGGAREQYF
-	TRBV27	once	TRBJ1-5	TGTGCCAGCAGTTTAGAGTCCCCGACGCAGGGGAGTCAGCCCCAGCATTTT	CASSLESPTQGSQPQHF
TRBD2	TRBV7-6	-	TRBJ2-1	TGTGCCAGCAGCCCGGGACTAGCGAGCAATGAGCAGTTCTTC	CASSPGLASNEQFF
TRBD1	TRBV5-5	-	TRBJ1-4	TGTGCCAGCAGCTTGGATTGGGGACAGGTCCTTGAAAAACTGTTTTTT	CASSLDWGQVLEKLFF
TRBD1	TRBV29-1	-	TRBJ1-1	TGCAGCGTAAGAAGACAGGGACGGGGGACTGAAGCTTTCTTT	CSVRRQGRGTEAFF
-	TRBV7-2	-	TRBJ1-1	TGTGCCAGCAGCTTAGTCGCAGGGAACACTGAAGCTTTCTTT	CASSLVAGNTEAFF
-	TRBV6-2/TRBV6-3	once	TRBJ2-6	TGTGCCAGCAGTTACTCACGGACATCTGGGGCCAACGTCCTGACTTTC	CASSYSRTSGANVLTF
TRBD2	TRBV10-3	-	TRBJ2-2	TGTGCCATCAGTCCGGGACTAGCGGGGGCCTCGAACACCGGGGAGCTGTTTTTT	CAISPGLAGASNTGELFF
-	TRBV7-2	-	TRBJ1-2	TGTGCCAGCAGCCCCGCGGGGGGAAGGAATGGCTACACCTTC	CASSPAGGRNGYTF
TRBD1	TRBV24-1	-	TRBJ2-2	TGTGCCACCAGTGACCCTGGAAAGGGGGCTATCGGGGAGCTGTTTTTT	CATSDPGKGAIGELFF
TRBD1	TRBV27	-	TRBJ2-7	TGTGCCAGCAGGGCCGGGACAGATGGTTCCTACGAGCAGTACTTC	CASRAGTDGSYEQYF
-	TRBV9	-	TRBJ2-7	TGTGCCAGCAGCGTAGCTCGGCAGGGGCGGGTCTACGAGCAGTACTTC	CASSVARQGRVYEQYF
-	TRBV6-5	few	TRBJ1-6	TGTGCCAGCAGTCACCAGGGTTCACCCCTCCACTTT	CASSHQGSPLHF
TRBD2	TRBV6-2/TRBV6-3	-	TRBJ2-4	TGTGCCAGCAGCCCTCTCGGACTAGCGGGAGTTTTTCAAAACATTCAGTACTTC	CASSPLGLAGVFQNIQYF
TRBD2	TRBV7-9	-	TRBJ2-2	TGTGCCAGCAGCTCCGGACTAGGCACCGGGGAGCTGTTTTTT	CASSSGLGTGELFF
TRBD1	TRBV29-1	-	TRBJ1-1	TGCAGCGTGAAGACAGGGGGCAACACTGAAGCTTTCTTT	CSVKTGGNTEAFF
-	TRBV27	-	TRBJ2-7	TGTGCCAGCAATAACTACGAGCAGTACTTC	CASNNYEQYF
-	TRBV4-1	-	TRBJ1-5	TGCGCCAGCAGCCAAGATGCCGTTTTTTATAGCAATCAGCCCCAGCATTTT	CASSQDAVFYSNQPQHF
-	TRBV29-1	-	TRBJ1-1	TGCAGCGTTGCGTTCGGGGGTCTGAACACTGAAGCTTTCTTT	CSVAFGGLNTEAFF
TRBD1	TRBV6-5	-	TRBJ1-5	TGTGCCAGCAGTCTTAGGACAGGGTCGACCCAGCCCCAGCATTTT	CASSLRTGSTQPQHF
-	TRBV18	-	TRBJ1-2	TGTGCCAGCTCACCACCGTTTGGGTGGGGCTACACCTTC	CASSPPFGWGYTF
-	TRBV25-1	-	TRBJ1-2	TGTGCCAGCAGTGCCACACGGGGGGCCGTTGGGGGCTACACCTTC	CASSATRGAVGGYTF
-	TRBV15	-	TRBJ1-1	TGTGCCACCAGCAGAGGCACGAACACTGAAGCTTTCTTT	CATSRGTNTEAFF
-	TRBV9	-	TRBJ2-1	TGTGCCAGCAGCGTAGATGCTCCCTCCTACAATGAGCAGTTCTTC	CASSVDAPSYNEQFF
-	TRBV10-3	-	TRBJ1-2	TGTGCCATCAGTGAGACCCGGGACATTAACTATGGCTACACCTTC	CAISETRDINYGYTF
-	TRBV3-1/TRBV3-2	-	TRBJ2-5	TGTGCCAGCAGCCAAGGGAGACTGCTTCAAGAGACCCAGTACTTC	CASSQGRLLQETQYF
TRBD2	TRBV4-1	-	TRBJ2-2	TGCGCCAGCAGCGCTTTCACAAGCGGGGGGGGTACCGGGGAGCTGTTTTTT	CASSAFTSGGGTGELFF
TRBD2	TRBV7-2	-	TRBJ2-1	TGTGCCAGCACCGCCTGGGCGGGAGGTCGCGATGAGCAGTTCTTC	CASTAWAGGRDEQFF
-	TRBV14	-	TRBJ1-1	TGTGCCAGCAGCCAGGGGGGGAACACTGAAGCTTTCTTT	CASSQGGNTEAFF
-	TRBV5-6	-	TRBJ1-2	TGTGCCAGCAGCTTGGGGGGGCAGCTTATAGCTAACTATGGCTACACCTTC	CASSLGGQLIANYGYTF
TRBD1	TRBV7-8	-	TRBJ2-7	TGTGCCAGCAGCCGACAGGGATACGAGCAGTACTTC	CASSRQGYEQYF
TRBD1	TRBV20-1	-	TRBJ1-2	TGCAGTGCTAGTCCCGGGACAGGCCTACTTTTCACCTTC	CSASPGTGLLFTF
TRBD1	TRBV19	medium-sized	TRBJ1-2	TGTGCCAGTAGTTCCCGGGACAGGGTGGACTATGGCTACACCTTC	CASSSRDRVDYGYTF
TRBD1	TRBV6-5	-	TRBJ1-2	TGTGCCAGCAGGGGTAACAGGGGGTCGAACTATGGCTACACCTTC	CASRGNRGSNYGYTF
TRBD1	TRBV28	-	TRBJ1-3	TGTGCCAGCAGTTCGACAGGGGGTGGTGGAAACACCATATATTTT	CASSSTGGGGNTIYF
-	TRBV9	-	TRBJ2-3	TGTGCCAGCAACTCCTTAGGGACTCGGCGTGGCACAGATACGCAGTATTTT	CASNSLGTRRGTDTQYF
-	TRBV24-1	-	TRBJ2-1	TGTGCCACCAGTCCCTCCAAAAAGCAGAACAATGAGCAGTTCTTC	CATSPSKKQNNEQFF
TRBD1	TRBV7-8	-	TRBJ2-2	TGTGCCAGCAGCCTAGACAGGGTGGGCACCGGGGAGCTGTTTTTT	CASSLDRVGTGELFF
-	TRBV7-2	-	TRBJ2-5	TGTGCCAGCAGCTTCGGGACTTTCCAAGAGACCCAGTACTTC	CASSFGTFQETQYF
TRBD2	TRBV19	-	TRBJ2-3	TGTGCCAGTCGGGCGGGGGGGCCGGGAACAGATACGCAGTATTTT	CASRAGGPGTDTQYF
TRBD1	TRBV7-9	-	TRBJ2-5	TGTGCCAGCAGGTCTACAGGGGGAGGAGAGACCCAGTACTTC	CASRSTGGGETQYF